A single sample gave rise to the 20 T cell receptor beta chains below, sequenced in a study of T cell responses to AZD1222 COVID-19 vaccine. Assay used: immunoSEQ multiplex PCR; TCRdb lists only in-frame clones, some missing. The table shows tens of thousands of clones, with around nine tenths occurring only once. Source: peripheral blood, taken on day 0 of AZD1222 vaccination. These receptors were collected from an adult in good health.

The chain has TRBV5-4 and TRBJ1-3; no reliable D call. Germline assignment: CDR1 SGHNT and CDR2 YYREEE (reference sequence). Trimming took off 2 bases at V and 4 bases at J, with 16 bases between the two ends. The length of the CDR3 is 16 residues. CDR3 sequence (DNA): TGTGCCAGCAGCTTCGGTGCTACTGGTCTCGGAAACACCATATATTTT. Residues: CASSFGATGLGNTIYF.

This chain connects TRBV12-3 or TRBV12-4 to TRBJ1-1; D is undetermined. Trimming took off 8 bases at V and 6 bases at J, with 16 bases between the two ends. This CDR3 has 13 amino acids. CDR3: CASGKVMGAEAFF. The CDR3 DNA follows: TGTGCCAGCGGAAAGGTCATGGGCGCTGAAGCTTTCTTT.

The V gene is TRBV9, the J gene TRBJ1-1; TRBD1 matches 7 bases. Germline-derived CDR1 and CDR2 are SGDLS and YYNGEE. The CDR3 consists of 15 residues. V lost 3 bases and J lost 4; bases outside the gene matches: 9. CDR3: CASSAEGAWSTEAFF. The CDR3 nucleotides are TGTGCCAGCAGCGCAGAGGGGGCGTGGAGCACTGAAGCTTTCTTT. Full variable domain (missing parts from reference TRBV9 and TRBJ1-1): DSGVTQTPKHLITATGQRVTLRCSPRSGDLSVYWYQQSLDQGLQFLIQYYNGEERAKGNILERFSAQQFPDLHSELNLSSLELGDSALYFCASSAEGAWSTEAFFGQGTRLTVV.

The chain carries TRBV4-2 and TRBJ2-7; perhaps TRBD2 as D (6 bases). The germline CDR1 and CDR2 sequences are LGHNA and YNFKEQ. The CDR3 is 14 residues long. V dropped 6 bases and J dropped 0 bases, with 12 bases sitting between them. CDR3 nucleotides: TGTGCCAGCAGGGGCGGGGCGAGCTCCTACGAGCAGTACTTC. It is translated as CASRGGASSYEQYF.

The CDR3 region is CASSLEVTEAFF. CDR3 DNA: TGTGCCAGCAGCCTAGAGGTCACTGAAGCTTTCTTT. The chain carries TRBV11-1 and TRBJ1-1; D not resolved. V was cut by 5 bases and J by 4 bases, with 8 bases left in between. CDR3 size: 12 residues. The V gene's germline CDR1 is SGHAT and CDR2 FQDESV (reference sequence).

The CDR3 spells CASRRGGNTEAFF. The CDR3 bases are TGCGCCAGCAGGAGAGGGGGAAATACTGAAGCTTTCTTT. The chain carries TRBV10-1 and TRBJ1-1, with a possible D match to TRBD1 (6 bases). This CDR3 has 13 amino acids. V lost 6 bases and J 5 bases, leaving 13 bases between the germline ends. CDR1 is WNHNN and CDR2 is SYGVQD in the germline V gene (reference sequence).

A single count supports this clone. The gene calls are TRBV5-4 and TRBJ2-5; TRBD2 agrees at 10 bases. This CDR3 has 16 amino acids. Germline CDR1 is SGHNT and CDR2 is YYREEE (reference sequence). Unmatched junction bases numbered 11, after V lost 5 bases and J lost 4 bases. This CDR3 is CASSPSGGLGGETQYF. The DNA of the CDR3 is TGTGCCAGCAGTCCTAGCGGGGGCCTCGGGGGAGAGACCCAGTACTTC.

The chain carries TRBV9 and TRBJ1-1, with 9 bases that match TRBD1. Germline V gene sequence: CDR1 SGDLS, CDR2 YYNGEE. J lost 6 bases, V lost 4 bases, and 10 bases had no gene match. This CDR3 contains 15 residues. The CDR3 here is CASSTAGTGSAEAFF. CDR3 in DNA: TGTGCCAGCAGCACCGCCGGGACAGGGTCGGCTGAAGCTTTCTTT. The full variable domain, rest sourced from reference TRBV9 and TRBJ1-1, is DSGVTQTPKHLITATGQRVTLRCSPRSGDLSVYWYQQSLDQGLQFLIQYYNGEERAKGNILERFSAQQFPDLHSELNLSSLELGDSALYFCASSTAGTGSAEAFFGQGTRLTVV.

The CDR3 DNA sequence: TGTGCCAGCAGTTTAGCGGCGAACCTCAAGCAGTACTTC. Protein sequence: CASSLAANLKQYF. The chain combines TRBV27 with TRBJ2-7, with D hard to call. The CDR3 length is 13 residues. Per germline, CDR1 MNHEY and CDR2 SMNVEV (reference sequence). The germline V and J ends were trimmed by 2 bases and 8 bases, with 13 bases remaining between them.

The chain is built from TRBV7-2 and TRBJ1-6; tentatively, D is TRBD1 (5 bases). Per germline, CDR1 SGHTA and CDR2 FQGNSA. The CDR3 contains 16 residues. Deletions cut 3 bases from V and 6 bases from J, with 15 bases between. For the CDR3, the DNA is TGTGCCAGCAGCTTGAGGGGTGTGGGGTTTAATTCACCCCTCCACTTT. Amino acids: CASSLRGVGFNSPLHF.

The chain is built from TRBV2 and TRBJ1-2, with TRBD1 as a possible D gene (5 bases). Trimming left V 4 bases short and J 4 bases short, with 16 bases between. Looked up from germline, CDR1 is SNHLY and CDR2 is FYNNEI. CDR3 length: 15 residues. CDR3 in amino acids: CASSGRAGGLYGYTF. The CDR3 nucleotides are TGTGCCAGCAGTGGGAGGGCGGGGGGACTCTATGGCTACACCTTC.

The CDR3 sequence is CASSPGTPLSEQFF. CDR3 nucleotide sequence: TGTGCCAGCAGCCCCGGGACTCCCCTCAGTGAGCAGTTCTTC. The chain combines TRBV7-2 with TRBJ2-1, with D possibly TRBD2 on 6 matching bases. CDR3 length: 14 amino acids. Germline V gives CDR1 SGHTA, CDR2 FQGNSA. Trimming took off 5 bases at V and 9 bases at J, with 17 bases between the two ends.

The rearrangement links TRBV29-1 to TRBJ1-2; no clear D. Per germline, CDR1 SQVTM and CDR2 ANQGSEA. The CDR3 has 11 amino acids. Trimming cost V 5 bases and J 10 bases, with 14 bases left between them. CDR3 region: CSVSVLGPYTF. In DNA form, the CDR3 reads TGCAGCGTTTCTGTTCTGGGCCCCTACACCTTC.

The genes are TRBV9 and TRBJ2-1; D remains ambiguous. The germline V gene encodes CDR1 SGDLS and CDR2 YYNGEE. The length of the CDR3 is 11 residues. Trimming removed 4 bases at V and 8 bases at J, with 7 bases between. CDR3 loop: CASSLRDEQFF. CDR3 bases: TGTGCCAGCAGCCTAAGGGATGAGCAGTTCTTC.

This clone appeared once. The V and J genes are TRBV7-3 and TRBJ1-1; 8 nucleotides line up with TRBD1. Germline CDR1 reads SGHTA; CDR2 reads FQGTGA. This CDR3 has 14 residues. V lost 1 base and J lost 5; bases outside the gene matches: 3. CDR3 nucleotide sequence: TGTGCCAGCAGCTTAAGACAGGGGAGGACTGAAGCTTTCTTT. It codes for CASSLRQGRTEAFF.

This clone came up once. The chain recombines TRBV28 with TRBJ1-2; D remains ambiguous. The V and J ends lost 3 bases and 8 bases respectively, with 13 bases between them. Germline lookup yields CDR1 MDHEN and CDR2 SYDVKM. The CDR3 has 13 amino acids. The CDR3, as DNA: TGTGCCAGCAGTTTTCTTCAGGTTGGGGGCTACACCTTC. The encoded protein is CASSFLQVGGYTF.

This sequence joins TRBV7-3 and TRBJ2-1; 11 bases fit TRBD2. The germline gives CDR1 SGHTA, CDR2 FQGTGA. The CDR3 totals 16 residues. V was pared by 0 bases and J by 8 bases, with 6 bases of the junction left unmatched. The CDR3 spells CASSLTGVAGGDEQFF. CDR3 DNA sequence: TGTGCCAGCAGCTTAACGGGGGTAGCGGGAGGGGATGAGCAGTTCTTC.

The CDR3 sequence: CASSRSPGNTIYF. The CDR3 DNA follows: TGTGCCAGCAGCCGTTCGCCTGGAAACACCATATATTTT. The genes are TRBV11-3 and TRBJ1-3; D unclear. Trimming stripped 5 bases from V and 2 bases from J, with 7 bases between. CDR3 length equals 13 residues. The germline CDR1 and CDR2 sequences are SGHNT and YENEEA.

The V call is TRBV12-3 or TRBV12-4, the J call TRBJ1-1; 7 bases match TRBD1. This CDR3 has 13 amino acids. J gave up 9 bases and V 2 bases, and 6 bases lay outside the gene matches. CDR3 sequence: CASSLRQGPKAFF. In DNA form, the CDR3 reads TGTGCCAGCAGTTTACGACAGGGCCCAAAAGCTTTCTTT.

This chain joins TRBV28 and TRBJ2-7; 7 bases map to TRBD1. This CDR3 contains 14 residues. Germline assignment: CDR1 MDHEN and CDR2 SYDVKM. V lost 4 bases and J lost 4; bases outside the gene matches: 7. The DNA for the CDR3 is TGTGCCAGCAGTTCCTACAGGGGAAGTTACGAGCAGTACTTC. It encodes CASSSYRGSYEQYF. The full variable domain, rest sourced from reference TRBV28 and TRBJ2-7, is DVKVTQSSRYLVKRTGEKVFLECVQDMDHENMFWYRQDPGLGLRLIYFSYDVKMKEKGDIPEGYSVSREKKERFSLILESASTNQTSMYLCASSSYRGSYEQYFGPGTRLTVT.